This TCR beta chain originates from a study of blood T cell repertoires in COVID-19. Looking at the study overall: Spain, Italy and the United States supplied samples that represented acute and convalescent COVID-19. T cells, B-cell-depleted T cells, or PBMCs provided the cDNA or gDNA that served as material.

In the source study's methods: Amplification from reference gene primers served as the basis for estimated nucleated cell counts. TCRdb's copy holds only in-frame clones and misses some; the assay was immunoSEQ multiplex PCR. From that table come the V and J calls and clone size; the DNA was used to work out D and trimming. This sample carries 200,000 to 300,000 clones, about 82% of them seen once, and the ten largest clones take approximately 6.3%. The CDR3 consists of 17 residues. The ends were cut back, 3 bases at V and 6 bases at J, with 18 bases in the middle. Germline V gene sequence: CDR1 SGHVS, CDR2 FQNEAQ.

The origin of this receptor is a woman aged 55 to 70 with active or convalescent COVID-19. The chain couples TRBV7-8 to TRBJ1-6; possible D gene TRBD1, 5 bases. Sequenced: peripheral blood. The CDR3 nucleotides read TGTGCCAGCAGCTTTACTGAGTCGGGACTGAGTAATTCACCCCTCCACTTT. This encodes CASSFTESGLSNSPLHF.